Listed below are T cell receptor beta chains from one sample, sequenced in a study of cytomegalovirus exposure and HLA in healthy donors. Assay: immunoSEQ multiplex PCR; the TCRdb copy retains only in-frame clones and omits some. The data show roughly 100,000 clones, roughly 79% seen once. The source material was PBMCs. These receptors were taken from a man aged 40-55 years in good health and CMV-seronegative. Both conserved end residues are part of each CDR3. A D gene is named only where the DNA matches it firmly. Only some rows state a clone size, as once, few, many or a class for expanded clones.

V gene: TRBV7-2; CDR3 length: 15; clone size: .; J gene: TRBJ1-2; D gene: .; CDR3 DNA: TGTGCCAGCAGCTTAGCTCCCACAGGGCGGTATGGCTACACCTTC; CDR3 protein: CASSLAPTGRYGYTF
V gene: TRBV27; CDR3 length: 15; clone size: .; J gene: TRBJ2-7; D gene: TRBD1; CDR3 DNA: TGTGCCAGCAGTTTATACCGGGACAGCAGGTACGAGCAGTACTTC; CDR3 protein: CASSLYRDSRYEQYF
V gene: TRBV19; CDR3 length: 16; clone size: once; J gene: TRBJ1-5; D gene: TRBD1; CDR3 DNA: TGTGCCAGTAGTATAGATAGGACAGGGGGTCATCAGCCCCAGCATTTT; CDR3 protein: CASSIDRTGGHQPQHF
V gene: TRBV19; CDR3 length: 15; clone size: .; J gene: TRBJ1-1; D gene: .; CDR3 DNA: TGTGCCAGTAGTGATCAAGGTGGGGGGTGGACTGAAGCTTTCTTT; CDR3 protein: CASSDQGGGWTEAFF
V gene: TRBV25-1; CDR3 length: 16; clone size: .; J gene: TRBJ2-7; D gene: TRBD2; CDR3 DNA: TGTGCCAGCAGTGATCAGACTAGCGGTTTTACCTACGAGCAGTACTTC; CDR3 protein: CASSDQTSGFTYEQYF
V gene: TRBV18; CDR3 length: 13; clone size: .; J gene: TRBJ1-6; D gene: .; CDR3 DNA: TGTGCCAGCTCACGAGACGGGAATTCACCCCTCCACTTT; CDR3 protein: CASSRDGNSPLHF
V gene: TRBV27; CDR3 length: 14; clone size: .; J gene: TRBJ2-1; D gene: .; CDR3 DNA: TGTGCCAGCAGTTTATTCGACCCGGGGAATGAGCAGTTCTTC; CDR3 protein: CASSLFDPGNEQFF
V gene: TRBV21-1; CDR3 length: 13; clone size: .; J gene: TRBJ2-5; D gene: .; CDR3 DNA: TGTGCCAGCAGCTCTAGCGGGAAGGAGACCCAGTACTTC; CDR3 protein: CASSSSGKETQYF
V gene: TRBV9; CDR3 length: 15; clone size: .; J gene: TRBJ1-5; D gene: .; CDR3 DNA: TGTGCCAGCAGCGTAGGGGGCGTTCGCAATCAGCCCCAGCATTTT; CDR3 protein: CASSVGGVRNQPQHF
V gene: TRBV7-6; CDR3 length: 14; clone size: .; J gene: TRBJ2-7; D gene: TRBD2; CDR3 DNA: TGTGCCAGCAGCGTCGGGGGGGAAAAGTACGAGCAGTACTTC; CDR3 protein: CASSVGGEKYEQYF
V gene: TRBV5-4; CDR3 length: 14; clone size: .; J gene: TRBJ2-1; D gene: .; CDR3 DNA: TGTGCCAGCAGTACGGGAGATGCTTTGAATGAGCAGTTCTTC; CDR3 protein: CASSTGDALNEQFF
V gene: TRBV5-5; CDR3 length: 14; clone size: .; J gene: TRBJ2-1; D gene: TRBD1; CDR3 DNA: TGTGCCAGCAGCTTGTGGGCAGGGGGCTATGAGCAGTTCTTC; CDR3 protein: CASSLWAGGYEQFF